This T cell receptor (beta chain) originates from a study of T cells after posttransplantation cyclophosphamide. Germline-derived CDR1 and CDR2 are LGHNA and YSLEER. The ends were cut back, 0 bases at V and 4 bases at J, with 12 bases in the middle. The CDR3 has 15 amino acids. Assay used: immunoSEQ multiplex PCR; TCRdb lists only in-frame clones, some missing. Altogether 6,100 or so clones are present, roughly four fifths being singletons, with the ten largest covering about 22%. Treatment was busulfan-fludarabine conditioning, a marrow graft, and cyclophosphamide on days +3 and +4. The rearrangement links TRBV4-3 to TRBJ1-2, with D possibly TRBD1 on 6 matching bases. This material consisted of PBMCs, taken 1,400 to 1,500 days after allogeneic stem cell transplant with posttransplant cyclophosphamide. The clonotype was recovered from a male patient in his thirties who received an allogeneic stem cell transplant from a related donor, was CMV-positive, and had acute GVHD only. Some T cells may be supplied by the graft donor. The CDR3 is CASSQDRGGGYGYTF. CDR3 nucleotides: TGCGCCAGCAGCCAAGATCGCGGGGGCGGCTATGGCTACACCTTC.